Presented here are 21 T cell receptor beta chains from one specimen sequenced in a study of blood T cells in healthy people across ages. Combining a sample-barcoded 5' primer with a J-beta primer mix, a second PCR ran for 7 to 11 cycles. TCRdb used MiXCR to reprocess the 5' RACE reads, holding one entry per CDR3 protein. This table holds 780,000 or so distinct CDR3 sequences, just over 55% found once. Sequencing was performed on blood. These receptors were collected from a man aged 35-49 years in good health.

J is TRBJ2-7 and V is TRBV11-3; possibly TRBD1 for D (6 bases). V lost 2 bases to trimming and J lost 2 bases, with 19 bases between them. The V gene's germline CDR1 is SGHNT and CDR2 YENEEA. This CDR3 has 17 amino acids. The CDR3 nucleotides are TGTGCCAGCAGCTTATTGAGGGGGAGTTGGGATACCTACGAGCAGTACTTC. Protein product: CASSLLRGSWDTYEQYF.

The CDR3 DNA follows: TGTGCCAGCAGGGGTTCAACAGGGGGACGAGAAAAACTGTTTTTT. Its protein is CASRGSTGGREKLFF. The chain couples TRBV28 to TRBJ1-4; 8 nucleotides align to TRBD1. V shed 6 bases and J 8 bases; nucleotides not matched to a gene: 11. The CDR3 is 15 amino acids. Germline V lookup: CDR1 MDHEN, CDR2 SYDVKM.

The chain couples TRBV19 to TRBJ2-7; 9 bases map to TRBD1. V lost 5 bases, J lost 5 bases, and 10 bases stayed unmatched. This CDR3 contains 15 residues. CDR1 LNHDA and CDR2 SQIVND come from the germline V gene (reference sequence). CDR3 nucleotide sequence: TGTGCCAGTAGTGGTTGGGGACAGGGCTTTGACGAGCAGTACTTC. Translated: CASSGWGQGFDEQYF.

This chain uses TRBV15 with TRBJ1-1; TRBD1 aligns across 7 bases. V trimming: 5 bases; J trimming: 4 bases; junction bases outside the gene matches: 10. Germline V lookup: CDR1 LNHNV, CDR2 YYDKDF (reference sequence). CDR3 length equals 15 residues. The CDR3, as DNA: TGTGCCACCAGCGCACCGAGACAGGGTGTCACTGAAGCTTTCTTT. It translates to CATSAPRQGVTEAFF. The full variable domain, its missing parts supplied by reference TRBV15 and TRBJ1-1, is DAMVIQNPRYQVTQFGKPVTLSCSQTLNHNVMYWYQQKSSQAPKLLFHYYDKDFNNEADTPDNFQSRRPNTSFCFLDIRSPGLGDTAMYLCATSAPRQGVTEAFFGQGTRLTVV.

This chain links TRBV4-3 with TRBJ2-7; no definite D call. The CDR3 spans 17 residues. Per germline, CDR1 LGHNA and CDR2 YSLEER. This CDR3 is CVGSQGYEVPAYYEQYF. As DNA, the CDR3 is TGCGTCGGCAGCCAAGGGTATGAGGTCCCAGCTTACTACGAGCAGTACTTC.

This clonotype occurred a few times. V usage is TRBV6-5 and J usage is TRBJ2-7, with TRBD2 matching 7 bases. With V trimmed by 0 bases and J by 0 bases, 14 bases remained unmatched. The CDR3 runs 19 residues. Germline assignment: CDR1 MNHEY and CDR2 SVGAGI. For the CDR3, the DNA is TGTGCCAGCAGTTACTCATCTGGGAGGGCCGATGCGAGCTCCTACGAGCAGTACTTC. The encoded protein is CASSYSSGRADASSYEQYF.

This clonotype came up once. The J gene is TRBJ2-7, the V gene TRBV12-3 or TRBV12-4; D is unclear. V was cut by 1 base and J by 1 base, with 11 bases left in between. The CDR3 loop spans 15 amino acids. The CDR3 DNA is TGTGCCAGCAGTTTAGGGTACGCCAGTTCCTACGAGCAGTACTTC. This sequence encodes CASSLGYASSYEQYF.

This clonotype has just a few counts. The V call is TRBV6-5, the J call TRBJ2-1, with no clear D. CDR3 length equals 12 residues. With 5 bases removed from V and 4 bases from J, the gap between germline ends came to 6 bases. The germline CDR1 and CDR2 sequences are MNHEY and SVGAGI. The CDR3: CASSTLYNEQFF. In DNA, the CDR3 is TGTGCCAGCAGTACGCTATACAATGAGCAGTTCTTC.

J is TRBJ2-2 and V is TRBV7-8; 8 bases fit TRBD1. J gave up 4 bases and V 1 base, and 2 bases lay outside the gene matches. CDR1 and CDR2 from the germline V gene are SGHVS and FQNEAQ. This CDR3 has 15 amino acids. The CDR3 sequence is CASSLVQGATGELFF. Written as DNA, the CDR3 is TGTGCCAGCAGCTTAGTTCAGGGGGCCACCGGGGAGCTGTTTTTT. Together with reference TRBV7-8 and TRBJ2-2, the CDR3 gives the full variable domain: GAGVSQSPRYKVAKRGQDVALRCDPISGHVSLFWYQQALGQGPEFLTYFQNEAQLDKSGLPSDRFFAERPEGSVSTLKIQRTQQEDSAVYLCASSLVQGATGELFFGEGSRLTVL.

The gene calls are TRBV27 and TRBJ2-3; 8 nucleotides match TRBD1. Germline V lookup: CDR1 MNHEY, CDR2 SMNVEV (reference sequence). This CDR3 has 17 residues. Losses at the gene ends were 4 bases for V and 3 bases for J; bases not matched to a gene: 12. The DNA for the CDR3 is TGTGCCAGCAGTTCCTTAGCCCCGAACAGGGGGACAGATACGCAGTATTTT. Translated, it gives CASSSLAPNRGTDTQYF.

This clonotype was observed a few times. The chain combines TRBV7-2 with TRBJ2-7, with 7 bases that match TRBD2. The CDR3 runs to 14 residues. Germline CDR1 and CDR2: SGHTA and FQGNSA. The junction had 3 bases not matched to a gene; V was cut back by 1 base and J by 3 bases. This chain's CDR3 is CASSLGREGYEQYF. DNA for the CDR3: TGTGCCAGCAGCTTAGGCAGGGAGGGCTACGAGCAGTACTTC.

DNA of the CDR3: TGTGCCAACAGTCCTACAGGACAGTCTGTTACGTCGGCCCAGTACTTC. This encodes CANSPTGQSVTSAQYF. The chain carries TRBV7-9 and TRBJ2-5, with D maybe TRBD1 (6 bases). The CDR3 is 16 residues long. V was trimmed by 10 bases and J by 9 bases, leaving 30 bases between them. The germline V gene encodes CDR1 SEHNR and CDR2 FQNEAQ (reference sequence).

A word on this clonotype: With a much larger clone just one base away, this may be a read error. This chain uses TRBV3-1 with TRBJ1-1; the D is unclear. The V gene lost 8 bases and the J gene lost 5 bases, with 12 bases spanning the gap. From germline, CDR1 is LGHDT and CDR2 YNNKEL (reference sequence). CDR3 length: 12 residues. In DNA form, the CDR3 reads TGTGCCAGCTGCCCGGCGGGGACTGAAGCTTTCTTT. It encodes CASCPAGTEAFF.

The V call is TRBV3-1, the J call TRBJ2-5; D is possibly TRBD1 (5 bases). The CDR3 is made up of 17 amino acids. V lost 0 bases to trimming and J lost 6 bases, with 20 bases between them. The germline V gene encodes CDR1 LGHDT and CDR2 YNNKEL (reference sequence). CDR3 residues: CASSQDTGAGLKKTQYF. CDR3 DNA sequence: TGTGCCAGCAGCCAAGATACTGGCGCAGGGTTGAAAAAGACCCAGTACTTC.

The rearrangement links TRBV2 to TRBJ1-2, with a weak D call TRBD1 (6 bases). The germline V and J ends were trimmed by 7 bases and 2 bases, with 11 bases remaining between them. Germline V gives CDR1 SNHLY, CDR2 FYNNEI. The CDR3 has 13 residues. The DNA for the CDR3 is TGTGCCAGCAAACAGGGCCCAAACTATGGCTACACCTTC. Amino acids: CASKQGPNYGYTF. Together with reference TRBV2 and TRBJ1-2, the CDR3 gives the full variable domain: EPEVTQTPSHQVTQMGQEVILRCVPISNHLYFYWYRQILGQKVEFLVSFYNNEISEKSEIFDDQFSVERPDGSNFTLKIRSTKLEDSAMYFCASKQGPNYGYTFGSGTRLTVV.

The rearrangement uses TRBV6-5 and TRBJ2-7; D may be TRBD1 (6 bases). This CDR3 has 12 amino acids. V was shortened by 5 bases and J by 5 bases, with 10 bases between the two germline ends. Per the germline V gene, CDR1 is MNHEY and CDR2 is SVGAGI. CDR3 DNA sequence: TGTGCCAGCAGTAGCAGGGGTCACGAGCAGTACTTC. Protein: CASSSRGHEQYF.

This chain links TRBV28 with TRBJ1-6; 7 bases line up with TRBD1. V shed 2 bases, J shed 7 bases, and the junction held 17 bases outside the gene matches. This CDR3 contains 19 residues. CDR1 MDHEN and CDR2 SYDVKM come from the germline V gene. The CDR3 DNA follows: TGTGCCAGCAGTTTACGGGGACAGCGGGGGGAGATGTTGAATTCACCCCTCCACTTT. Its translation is CASSLRGQRGEMLNSPLHF.

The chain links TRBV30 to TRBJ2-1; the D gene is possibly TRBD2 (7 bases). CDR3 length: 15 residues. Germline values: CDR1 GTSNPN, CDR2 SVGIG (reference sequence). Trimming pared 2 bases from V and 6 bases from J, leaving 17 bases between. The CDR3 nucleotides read TGTGCCTGGAGTTGGGCGGGGGCCTCTGTCAATGAGCAGTTCTTC. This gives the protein CAWSWAGASVNEQFF.

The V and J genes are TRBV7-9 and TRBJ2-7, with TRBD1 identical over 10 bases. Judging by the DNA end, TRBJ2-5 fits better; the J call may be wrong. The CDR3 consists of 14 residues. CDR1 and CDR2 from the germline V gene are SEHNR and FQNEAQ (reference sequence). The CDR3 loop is CASSLTGGVETQYF. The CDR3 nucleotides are TGTGCCAGCAGCTTGACAGGGGGCGTGGAGACCCAGTACTTC.

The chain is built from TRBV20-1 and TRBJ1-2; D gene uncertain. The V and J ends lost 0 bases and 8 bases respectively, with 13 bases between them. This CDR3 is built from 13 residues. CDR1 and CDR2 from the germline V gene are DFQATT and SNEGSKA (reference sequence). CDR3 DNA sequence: TGCAGTGCTAGAGACGACGGTTCCGGGGGCTACACCTTC. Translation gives CSARDDGSGGYTF.

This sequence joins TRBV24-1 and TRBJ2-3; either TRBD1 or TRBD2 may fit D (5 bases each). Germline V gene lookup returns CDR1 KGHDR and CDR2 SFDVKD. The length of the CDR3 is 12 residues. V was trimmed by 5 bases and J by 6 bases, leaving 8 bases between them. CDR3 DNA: TGTGCCACCAGTGCAGGGACCGATACGCAGTATTTT. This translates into CATSAGTDTQYF.